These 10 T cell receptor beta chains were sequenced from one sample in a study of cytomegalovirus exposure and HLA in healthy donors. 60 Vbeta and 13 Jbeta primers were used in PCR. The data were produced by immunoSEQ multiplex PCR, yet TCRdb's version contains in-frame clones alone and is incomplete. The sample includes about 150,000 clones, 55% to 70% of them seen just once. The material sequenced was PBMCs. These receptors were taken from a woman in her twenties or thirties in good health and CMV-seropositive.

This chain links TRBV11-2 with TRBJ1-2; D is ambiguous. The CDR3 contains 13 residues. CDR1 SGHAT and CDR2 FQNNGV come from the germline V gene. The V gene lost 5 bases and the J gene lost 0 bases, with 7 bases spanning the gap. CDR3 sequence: CASSDGANYGYTF. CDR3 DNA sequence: TGTGCCAGCAGCGACGGGGCTAACTATGGCTACACCTTC.

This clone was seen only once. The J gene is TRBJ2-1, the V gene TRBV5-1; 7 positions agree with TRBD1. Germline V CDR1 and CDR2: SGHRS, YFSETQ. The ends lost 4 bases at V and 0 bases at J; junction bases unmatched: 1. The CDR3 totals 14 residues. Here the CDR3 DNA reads TGCGCCAGCAGCCGGGACAGCTCCTACAATGAGCAGTTCTTC. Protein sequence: CASSRDSSYNEQFF.

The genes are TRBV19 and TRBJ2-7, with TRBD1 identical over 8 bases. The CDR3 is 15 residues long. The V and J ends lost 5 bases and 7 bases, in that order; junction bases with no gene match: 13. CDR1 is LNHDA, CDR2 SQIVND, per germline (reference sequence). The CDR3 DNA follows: TGTGCCAGTAGTGTAGGACAGGGTTTGTTGGGTGAGCAGTACTTC. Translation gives CASSVGQGLLGEQYF. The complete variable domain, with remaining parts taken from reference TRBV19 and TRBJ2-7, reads DGGITQSPKYLFRKEGQNVTLSCEQNLNHDAMYWYRQDPGQGLRLIYYSQIVNDFQKGDIAEGYSVSREKKESFPLTVTSAQKNPTAFYLCASSVGQGLLGEQYFGPGTRLTVT.

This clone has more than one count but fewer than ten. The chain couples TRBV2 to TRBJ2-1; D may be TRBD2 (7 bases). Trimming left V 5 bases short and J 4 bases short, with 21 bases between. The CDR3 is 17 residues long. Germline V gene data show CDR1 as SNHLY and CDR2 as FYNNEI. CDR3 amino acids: CASSLGGARFRYNEQFF. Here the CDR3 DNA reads TGTGCCAGCAGTTTAGGGGGGGCCCGTTTCAGATACAATGAGCAGTTCTTC.

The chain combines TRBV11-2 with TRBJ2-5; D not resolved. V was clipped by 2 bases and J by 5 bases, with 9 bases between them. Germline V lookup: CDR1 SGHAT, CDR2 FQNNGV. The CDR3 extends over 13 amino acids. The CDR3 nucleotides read TGTGCCAGCAGCTTAAGCTACCCCGAGACCCAGTACTTC. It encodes CASSLSYPETQYF. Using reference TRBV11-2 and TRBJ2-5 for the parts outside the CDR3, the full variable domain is EAGVAQSPRYKIIEKRQSVAFWCNPISGHATLYWYQQILGQGPKLLIQFQNNGVVDDSQLPKDRFSAERLKGVDSTLKIQPAKLEDSAVYLCASSLSYPETQYFGPGTRLLVL.

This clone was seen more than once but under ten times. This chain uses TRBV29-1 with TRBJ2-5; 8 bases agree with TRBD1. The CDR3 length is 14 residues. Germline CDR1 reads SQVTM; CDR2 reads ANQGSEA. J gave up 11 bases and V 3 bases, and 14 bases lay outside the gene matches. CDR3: CSVDFSQGANLQYF. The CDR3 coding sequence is TGCAGCGTTGACTTTAGCCAGGGGGCTAATCTGCAGTACTTC.

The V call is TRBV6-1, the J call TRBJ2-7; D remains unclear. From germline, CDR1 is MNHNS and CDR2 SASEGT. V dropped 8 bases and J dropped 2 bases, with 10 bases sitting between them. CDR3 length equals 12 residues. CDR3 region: CASSNSPYEQYF. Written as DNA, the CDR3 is TGTGCCAGCTCGAACAGTCCCTACGAGCAGTACTTC.

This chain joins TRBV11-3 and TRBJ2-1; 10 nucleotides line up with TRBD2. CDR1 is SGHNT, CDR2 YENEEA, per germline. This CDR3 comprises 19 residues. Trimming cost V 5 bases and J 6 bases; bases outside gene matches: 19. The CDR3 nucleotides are TGTGCCAGCAGCCAGCGGTTTCTAGCGGGAGCGAGGTTTATCAATGAGCAGTTCTTC. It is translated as CASSQRFLAGARFINEQFF.

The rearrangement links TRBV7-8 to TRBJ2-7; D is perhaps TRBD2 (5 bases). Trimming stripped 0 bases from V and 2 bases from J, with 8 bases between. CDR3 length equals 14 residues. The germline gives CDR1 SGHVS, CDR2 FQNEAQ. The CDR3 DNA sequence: TGTGCCAGCAGCTTAGCGGCCGGGACCTACGAGCAGTACTTC. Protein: CASSLAAGTYEQYF.

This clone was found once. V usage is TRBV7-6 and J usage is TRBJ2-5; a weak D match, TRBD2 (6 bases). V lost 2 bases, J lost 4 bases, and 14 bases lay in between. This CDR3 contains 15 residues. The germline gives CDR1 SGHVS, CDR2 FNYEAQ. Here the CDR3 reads CASSLTHGSGETQYF. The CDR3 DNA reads TGTGCCAGCAGCTTAACCCACGGGAGCGGAGAGACCCAGTACTTC.